This is a list of T cell receptor beta chains from one sample in a study of T cell responses to AZD1222 COVID-19 vaccine. The method was immunoSEQ multiplex PCR; TCRdb's version includes in-frame clones alone and lacks a portion of them. The sample lists about 140,000 clones; approximately 95% were seen once. The source was peripheral blood, collected on day 0 of MenACWY control vaccination. All receptors derive from an adult in good health. Both conserved end residues are part of each CDR3. D genes are given only for firm matches. Only part of the rows carry a size: once, few, many, or a class if the clone is expanded.

j_gene: TRBJ2-2
v_gene: TRBV7-3
d_gene: NA
abundance: NA
CDR3aa: CASSSGTRGGELFF
CDR3nt: TGTGCCAGCAGCTCCGGGACTCGAGGCGGGGAGCTGTTTTTT

j_gene: TRBJ2-3
v_gene: TRBV11-2
d_gene: NA
abundance: NA
CDR3aa: CASSLVTHRAQYF
CDR3nt: TGTGCCAGCAGCTTAGTAACCCACCGAGCGCAGTATTTT

j_gene: TRBJ2-1
v_gene: TRBV12-3/TRBV12-4
d_gene: NA
abundance: NA
CDR3aa: CASGGALLNEQFF
CDR3nt: TGTGCCAGCGGGGGGGCCCTTTTAAATGAGCAGTTCTTC

j_gene: TRBJ1-6
v_gene: TRBV28
d_gene: NA
abundance: NA
CDR3aa: CASSFINSPLHF
CDR3nt: TGTGCCAGCAGTTTTATAAATTCACCCCTCCACTTT

j_gene: TRBJ1-5
v_gene: TRBV19
d_gene: NA
abundance: NA
CDR3aa: CASSIDSEGYQPQHF
CDR3nt: TGTGCCAGTAGTATTGACTCAGAGGGGTATCAGCCCCAGCATTTT

j_gene: TRBJ2-1
v_gene: TRBV4-1
d_gene: TRBD2
abundance: NA
CDR3aa: CASSQVPDLAGGFYGEQFF
CDR3nt: TGCGCCAGCAGCCAAGTGCCCGACCTAGCGGGGGGTTTCTACGGTGAGCAGTTCTTC

j_gene: TRBJ1-4
v_gene: TRBV9
d_gene: NA
abundance: NA
CDR3aa: CASSPWGYEKLFF
CDR3nt: TGTGCCAGCAGCCCCTGGGGATATGAAAAACTGTTTTTT

j_gene: TRBJ1-1
v_gene: TRBV27
d_gene: NA
abundance: NA
CDR3aa: CASRRRPPNTEAFF
CDR3nt: TGTGCCAGCAGGCGGAGACCCCCGAACACTGAAGCTTTCTTT

j_gene: TRBJ2-7
v_gene: TRBV5-1
d_gene: NA
abundance: NA
CDR3aa: CASSLEGSGYEQYF
CDR3nt: TGCGCCAGCAGCTTGGAAGGGTCGGGTTACGAGCAGTACTTC

j_gene: TRBJ2-2
v_gene: TRBV5-4
d_gene: NA
abundance: NA
CDR3aa: CASSVQSSSGELFF
CDR3nt: TGTGCCAGCAGCGTCCAAAGTAGCAGCGGGGAGCTGTTTTTT

j_gene: TRBJ1-3
v_gene: TRBV18
d_gene: NA
abundance: once
CDR3aa: CASSEDIASGNTIYF
CDR3nt: TGTGCCAGCTCAGAAGACATCGCCTCTGGAAACACCATATATTTT

j_gene: TRBJ1-2
v_gene: TRBV4-1
d_gene: TRBD1
abundance: once
CDR3aa: CASSQPGTGNGYTF
CDR3nt: TGCGCCAGCAGCCAACCCGGGACAGGGAATGGCTACACCTTC

j_gene: TRBJ1-4
v_gene: TRBV20-1
d_gene: NA
abundance: few
CDR3aa: CSASASAGVEKLFF
CDR3nt: TGCAGTGCTAGTGCGAGCGCCGGGGTAGAAAAACTGTTTTTT

j_gene: TRBJ2-3
v_gene: TRBV6-5
d_gene: NA
abundance: NA
CDR3aa: CASSYPGTDTQYF
CDR3nt: TGTGCCAGCAGTTACCCCGGCACAGATACGCAGTATTTT

j_gene: TRBJ1-5
v_gene: TRBV6-2/TRBV6-3
d_gene: NA
abundance: NA
CDR3aa: CASSSEEGLGQPQHF
CDR3nt: TGTGCCAGCAGTAGCGAAGAGGGGCTGGGTCAGCCCCAGCATTTT

j_gene: TRBJ2-3
v_gene: TRBV15
d_gene: NA
abundance: NA
CDR3aa: CATSNLTVWGTDTQYF
CDR3nt: TGTGCCACCAGCAATCTAACGGTATGGGGCACAGATACGCAGTATTTT

j_gene: TRBJ2-7
v_gene: TRBV28
d_gene: NA
abundance: once
CDR3aa: CASTSSYEQYF
CDR3nt: TGTGCCAGCACTTCCTCCTACGAGCAGTACTTC

j_gene: TRBJ1-1
v_gene: TRBV18
d_gene: NA
abundance: NA
CDR3aa: CASSPWTIGNTEAFF
CDR3nt: TGTGCCAGCTCACCATGGACAATAGGAAACACTGAAGCTTTCTTT

j_gene: TRBJ2-7
v_gene: TRBV6-1
d_gene: NA
abundance: NA
CDR3aa: CASSESGTYYEQYF
CDR3nt: TGTGCCAGCAGTGAGTCGGGCACGTACTACGAGCAGTACTTC

j_gene: TRBJ1-3
v_gene: TRBV7-9
d_gene: TRBD1
abundance: NA
CDR3aa: CASSQGAGSNTIYF
CDR3nt: TGTGCCAGCAGCCAGGGGGCGGGGTCGAACACCATATATTTT

j_gene: TRBJ2-7
v_gene: TRBV6-2/TRBV6-3
d_gene: TRBD2
abundance: NA
CDR3aa: CASSWGLAGPYEQYF
CDR3nt: TGTGCCAGCAGTTGGGGACTAGCGGGGCCCTACGAGCAGTACTTC

j_gene: TRBJ2-3
v_gene: TRBV5-1
d_gene: NA
abundance: NA
CDR3aa: CASSLAGTSSSTDTQYF
CDR3nt: TGCGCCAGCAGCTTGGCGGGAACTTCCTCTAGCACAGATACGCAGTATTTT

j_gene: TRBJ1-2
v_gene: TRBV4-2
d_gene: NA
abundance: NA
CDR3aa: CASSQGLGGREYGYTF
CDR3nt: TGTGCCAGCAGCCAAGGACTCGGGGGCAGGGAGTATGGCTACACCTTC

j_gene: TRBJ1-1
v_gene: TRBV29-1
d_gene: NA
abundance: NA
CDR3aa: CSSSTGINTEAFF
CDR3nt: TGCAGCTCATCCACAGGGATAAACACTGAAGCTTTCTTT

j_gene: TRBJ1-1
v_gene: TRBV24-1
d_gene: TRBD1
abundance: once
CDR3aa: CATSDSGTGFKGTEAFF
CDR3nt: TGTGCCACCAGTGATTCCGGGACAGGGTTTAAGGGCACTGAAGCTTTCTTT

j_gene: TRBJ2-7
v_gene: TRBV27
d_gene: NA
abundance: NA
CDR3aa: CASSFSGYSYEQYF
CDR3nt: TGTGCCAGCAGTTTTTCAGGGTACTCCTACGAGCAGTACTTC

j_gene: TRBJ1-2
v_gene: TRBV5-8
d_gene: TRBD1
abundance: NA
CDR3aa: CASSLAPAGRGHKYGYTF
CDR3nt: TGTGCCAGCAGCTTGGCCCCCGCGGGCAGGGGGCATAAGTATGGCTACACCTTC

j_gene: TRBJ1-2
v_gene: TRBV28
d_gene: NA
abundance: once
CDR3aa: CASTLGDYGYTF
CDR3nt: TGTGCCAGCACCCTGGGGGACTATGGCTACACCTTC

j_gene: TRBJ1-5
v_gene: TRBV28
d_gene: NA
abundance: few
CDR3aa: CASSLLGPQHF
CDR3nt: TGTGCCAGCAGTTTACTCGGACCCCAGCATTTT

j_gene: TRBJ2-1
v_gene: TRBV6-5
d_gene: NA
abundance: once
CDR3aa: CASSRAASSYNEQFF
CDR3nt: TGTGCCAGCAGCCGGGCTGCCAGCTCCTACAATGAGCAGTTCTTC

j_gene: TRBJ2-3
v_gene: TRBV5-4
d_gene: NA
abundance: NA
CDR3aa: CASSLRTDTQYF
CDR3nt: TGTGCCAGCAGCCTCAGGACAGATACGCAGTATTTT

j_gene: TRBJ2-2
v_gene: TRBV5-6
d_gene: NA
abundance: NA
CDR3aa: CASSLDTGELFF
CDR3nt: TGTGCCAGCAGCTTGGACACCGGGGAGCTGTTTTTT

j_gene: TRBJ1-2
v_gene: TRBV7-2
d_gene: TRBD1
abundance: NA
CDR3aa: CASSSGQGYGYTF
CDR3nt: TGTGCCAGCAGCTCAGGACAGGGCTATGGCTACACCTTC

j_gene: TRBJ1-1
v_gene: TRBV2
d_gene: NA
abundance: once
CDR3aa: CASRPPGPPNTEAFF
CDR3nt: TGTGCCAGCAGGCCCCCGGGACCCCCAAACACTGAAGCTTTCTTT

j_gene: TRBJ2-1
v_gene: TRBV3-1/TRBV3-2
d_gene: NA
abundance: NA
CDR3aa: CASSQASIVGNNEQFF
CDR3nt: TGTGCCAGCAGCCAGGCGAGTATTGTGGGCAACAATGAGCAGTTCTTC

j_gene: TRBJ1-2
v_gene: TRBV2
d_gene: TRBD1
abundance: NA
CDR3aa: CASTRGGQGGYGYTF
CDR3nt: TGTGCCAGCACGCGAGGGGGACAGGGAGGCTATGGCTACACCTTC

j_gene: TRBJ1-2
v_gene: TRBV6-5
d_gene: TRBD1
abundance: NA
CDR3aa: CASRSGGGYGYTF
CDR3nt: TGTGCCAGCAGGTCAGGGGGCGGCTATGGCTACACCTTC

j_gene: TRBJ2-3
v_gene: TRBV14
d_gene: NA
abundance: NA
CDR3aa: CASSQDRVADSTDTQYF
CDR3nt: TGTGCCAGCAGCCAAGATCGGGTAGCGGATAGCACAGATACGCAGTATTTT

j_gene: TRBJ1-2
v_gene: TRBV5-4
d_gene: NA
abundance: NA
CDR3aa: CASSLGNRDGYGYTF
CDR3nt: TGTGCCAGCAGCTTGGGAAACAGGGACGGCTATGGCTACACCTTC

j_gene: TRBJ1-3
v_gene: TRBV6-5
d_gene: NA
abundance: NA
CDR3aa: CATSTAGSGNTIYF
CDR3nt: TGTGCCACTTCGACCGCCGGCTCTGGAAACACCATATATTTT

j_gene: TRBJ2-7
v_gene: TRBV5-1
d_gene: NA
abundance: NA
CDR3aa: CASSSRGRIYEQYF
CDR3nt: TGCGCCAGCAGCTCAAGGGGGAGGATCTACGAGCAGTACTTC

j_gene: TRBJ1-4
v_gene: TRBV4-2
d_gene: NA
abundance: few
CDR3aa: CASSQDWGEGGKLFF
CDR3nt: TGTGCCAGCAGCCAAGATTGGGGAGAGGGGGGAAAACTGTTTTTT

j_gene: TRBJ1-2
v_gene: TRBV5-1
d_gene: TRBD1
abundance: once
CDR3aa: CASSLDVGQGYGYTF
CDR3nt: TGCGCCAGCAGCTTGGACGTAGGACAGGGCTATGGCTACACCTTC

j_gene: TRBJ2-5
v_gene: TRBV18
d_gene: NA
abundance: NA
CDR3aa: CASSPSRKETQYF
CDR3nt: TGTGCCAGCTCCCCCTCACGGAAAGAGACCCAGTACTTC

j_gene: TRBJ1-1
v_gene: TRBV20-1
d_gene: NA
abundance: NA
CDR3aa: CSASFGRNTEAFF
CDR3nt: TGCAGTGCTAGTTTCGGGAGGAACACTGAAGCTTTCTTT